A single sample is the source of the 5 T cell receptor beta chains below, sequenced in a study of T cells in Graves' hyperthyroidism and ophthalmopathy. RNA transcripts gave rise to amplified TCR beta CDR3 regions. The study used the HTBI primer set for a first-round RT-PCR of the TCR CDR3. Each CDR3 protein is one row after TCRdb ran MiXCR on the multiplex PCR reads. The table records about 610,000 distinct CDR3 sequences, roughly 15% of them present only once. Sequencing input: blood. These TCRs come from a woman aged 40-49 years with Graves' ophthalmopathy.

This clonotype came up many times. V and J are TRBV28 and TRBJ1-2; tentative D call: TRBD1 (5 bases). The V gene lost 6 bases and the J gene lost 1 base, with 12 bases spanning the gap. CDR1 and CDR2 (germline): MDHEN, SYDVKM. The CDR3 spans 14 residues. The CDR3 loop is CASSDSPFNYGYTF. The DNA of the CDR3 is TGTGCCAGCAGCGACAGTCCTTTTAACTATGGCTACACCTTC.

This clonotype was counted at least ten times. This chain connects TRBV20-1 to TRBJ1-1; D may be TRBD1 (5 bases). The CDR3 runs 13 residues. The germline CDR1 and CDR2 sequences are DFQATT and SNEGSKA (reference sequence). The CDR3 DNA sequence: TGCAGCCCCGGGGCAGGACTGAACACTGAAGCTTTCTTT. Protein sequence: CSPGAGLNTEAFF.

The chain couples TRBV2 to TRBJ1-1, with TRBD1 identical over 9 bases. V was pared by 4 bases and J by 1 base, with 4 bases of the junction left unmatched. The CDR3 is 15 amino acids. Germline values: CDR1 SNHLY, CDR2 FYNNEI. The CDR3 here is CASSGDRAQNTEAFF. The DNA of the CDR3 is TGTGCCAGCAGTGGGGACAGGGCGCAGAACACTGAAGCTTTCTTT.

This clonotype occurred a few times. This chain links TRBV12-3 or TRBV12-4 with TRBJ2-4, with D perhaps TRBD1 (6 bases). This CDR3 has 18 amino acids. The V gene lost 3 bases and the J gene lost 3 bases, with 21 bases spanning the gap. The CDR3 DNA sequence: TGTGCCAGCAGTTTGTCCTGGGGGACACTTGCTTACAAAAACATTCAGTACTTC. It specifies CASSLSWGTLAYKNIQYF.

This clonotype was detected ten times or more. This chain connects TRBV6-1 to TRBJ2-4; a possible D gene is TRBD2 (6 bases). Trimming removed 1 base from V and 8 bases from J, with 6 bases in between. The CDR3 runs 12 residues. Per the germline V gene, CDR1 is MNHNS and CDR2 is SASEGT. The CDR3 DNA follows: TGTGCCAGCAGTGAAGGCGGGGACATTCAGTACTTC. It is translated as CASSEGGDIQYF.